A single sample is the source of the 12 T cell receptor beta chains below, sequenced in a study of T cell changes during pregnancy in multiple sclerosis. Sequencing used immunoSEQ multiplex PCR; TCRdb keeps in-frame clones, though not all of them. The table records 55,000 to 70,000 clones, 90% of them present only once. The input for sequencing was peripheral blood, taken in the first trimester of pregnancy. These receptors were collected from a female donor in good health, enrolled as a control in a pregnancy study.

V is TRBV28 and J is TRBJ2-7; 10 bases match TRBD1. CDR3 length equals 15 residues. V shed 4 bases, J shed 2 bases, and the junction held 5 bases outside the gene matches. Germline CDR1 MDHEN, CDR2 SYDVKM. The CDR3 loop is CASSYTGTGAYEQYF. As DNA, the CDR3 is TGTGCCAGCAGTTATACCGGGACAGGGGCCTACGAGCAGTACTTC.

The chain combines TRBV6-1 with TRBJ2-1; 7 bases match TRBD1. CDR1 and CDR2 from the germline V gene are MNHNS and SASEGT. The CDR3 has 16 amino acids. J lost 2 bases, V lost 2 bases, and 6 bases had no gene match. Written as DNA, the CDR3 is TGTGCCAGCAGTGAACAGACAGGGTTCGCCTACAATGAGCAGTTCTTC. Protein sequence: CASSEQTGFAYNEQFF.

The CDR3: CASTSLGDEQFF. For the CDR3, the DNA is TGTGCCAGCACCTCTTTGGGAGATGAGCAGTTCTTC. The chain combines TRBV28 with TRBJ2-1; a weak D match, TRBD2 (5 bases). Germline V CDR1 and CDR2: MDHEN, SYDVKM. CDR3 length: 12 residues. V was trimmed by 7 bases and J by 8 bases, leaving 12 bases between them.

This chain connects TRBV30 to TRBJ2-5; TRBD1 agrees at 8 bases. Germline-derived CDR1 and CDR2 are GTSNPN and SVGIG (reference sequence). The CDR3 runs 14 residues. J was trimmed by 4 bases and V by 3 bases; bases with no gene match: 7. The CDR3 is CAWRAGTGRETQYF. The CDR3 DNA reads TGTGCCTGGAGAGCTGGGACAGGTCGAGAGACCCAGTACTTC.

The chain couples TRBV27 to TRBJ1-5; perhaps TRBD1 as D (5 bases). V lost 2 bases and J lost 6, with 11 bases in between. CDR3 size: 14 residues. Germline CDR1 and CDR2: MNHEY and SMNVEV (reference sequence). The CDR3 reads CASSLTGVGQPQHF. The CDR3 nucleotides read TGTGCCAGCAGTTTAACAGGAGTAGGTCAGCCCCAGCATTTT.

In the case of this clone: Other DNA sequences in the sample encode the same CDR3. This chain's CDR3 is CASSLGAAYNEQFF. The CDR3 bases are TGCGCCAGCAGCCTGGGGGCAGCCTACAATGAGCAGTTCTTC. This chain connects TRBV5-1 to TRBJ2-1; tentative D call: TRBD1 (6 bases). Trimming pared 4 bases from V and 2 bases from J, leaving 10 bases between. The CDR3 contains 14 residues. Germline CDR1 and CDR2: SGHRS and YFSETQ.

The CDR3 DNA reads as TGTGCCAGCAGTGACATATGGAGCAATCAGCCCCAGCATTTT. The encoded protein is CASSDIWSNQPQHF. The genes are TRBV7-2 and TRBJ1-5; D is unclear. The CDR3 runs 14 residues. In germline, CDR1 is SGHTA, CDR2 FQGNSA. V was trimmed by 6 bases and J by 1 base, leaving 10 bases between them.

The V call is TRBV7-9, the J call TRBJ1-2, with 9 bases fitting TRBD1. Germline CDR1 reads SEHNR; CDR2 reads FQNEAQ (reference sequence). V was pared by 1 base and J by 6 bases, with 0 bases of the junction left unmatched. The CDR3 consists of 13 residues. The DNA for the CDR3 is TGTGCCAGCAGCTTAGGACAGGGGGATGGCTACACCTTC. Encoded protein: CASSLGQGDGYTF.

The CDR3 spells CASSLEGGATDTQYF. CDR3 bases: TGTGCCAGCAGCTTAGAGGGGGGGGCCACAGATACGCAGTATTTT. The chain is built from TRBV7-2 and TRBJ2-3, with D tentatively TRBD2 (7 bases). V lost 1 base to trimming and J lost 2 bases, with 10 bases between them. CDR1 SGHTA and CDR2 FQGNSA come from the germline V gene. The CDR3 length is 15 residues.

The gene calls are TRBV28 and TRBJ2-1; possible D gene TRBD2, 6 bases. CDR1 MDHEN and CDR2 SYDVKM come from the germline V gene. CDR3 length equals 12 residues. The V gene lost 6 bases and the J gene lost 13 bases, with 16 bases spanning the gap. CDR3 DNA: TGTGCCAGCAGATCGGGACTCTCTATTCAGTTCTTC. Amino acids: CASRSGLSIQFF.

This sequence joins TRBV5-4 and TRBJ2-2; perhaps TRBD1 as D (6 bases). Germline CDR1 reads SGHNT; CDR2 reads YYREEE (reference sequence). Trimming left V 0 bases short and J 5 bases short, with 11 bases between. This CDR3 comprises 15 residues. In DNA, the CDR3 is TGTGCCAGCAGCTTGGTGGCAGGGGATACCGGGGAGCTGTTTTTT. Translation: CASSLVAGDTGELFF.

This rearrangement joins TRBV6-5 to TRBJ1-1; 8 nucleotides line up with TRBD1. Germline V lookup: CDR1 MNHEY, CDR2 SVGAGI. With 7 bases clipped from V and 4 bases from J, the junction kept 11 bases outside the gene matches. CDR3 size: 15 residues. CDR3 DNA: TGTGCCAGCACCCGACAGGGGTCGGGGGGCACTGAAGCTTTCTTT. Its protein product is CASTRQGSGGTEAFF.